Following are 21 T cell receptor beta chains from one sample sequenced in a study of T cells in Graves' hyperthyroidism and ophthalmopathy. The investigators amplified TCR beta CDR3 regions from RNA transcripts. TCR CDR3 underwent first-round RT-PCR with the HTBI primer set. MiXCR was run by TCRdb on the multiplex PCR reads, yielding one entry per CDR3 protein. The sample consists of hundreds of thousands of distinct CDR3 sequences, under 45% of them appearing once. Sequencing was performed on blood. Every receptor here comes from a woman in her 40s with Graves' hyperthyroidism.

The rearrangement joins TRBV5-4 to TRBJ1-1; 7 bases map to TRBD1. V gave up 8 bases and J gave up 0 bases; unmatched junction bases: 7. The CDR3 loop spans 14 amino acids. Germline CDR1 reads SGHNT; CDR2 reads YYREEE (reference sequence). The CDR3 DNA is TGTGCCAGGTCTAGGGACAGACTGAACACTGAAGCTTTCTTT. Amino acid sequence: CARSRDRLNTEAFF.

In its sample, this clonotype was seen many times. The V call is TRBV7-8, the J call TRBJ2-5; 7 nucleotides align to TRBD1. The CDR3 has 14 amino acids. The V and J ends lost 3 bases and 2 bases, in that order; junction bases with no gene match: 3. Looked up from germline, CDR1 is SGHVS and CDR2 is FQNEAQ. The CDR3 coding sequence is TGTGCCAGCAGCTTTAACAGGGGTCAAGAGACCCAGTACTTC. It encodes CASSFNRGQETQYF.

This clonotype was detected a few times. The chain combines TRBV6-1 with TRBJ1-6; 8 bases fit TRBD1. CDR1 is MNHNS and CDR2 is SASEGT in the germline V gene. J lost 7 bases, V lost 8 bases, and 10 bases had no gene match. The CDR3 totals 15 residues. CDR3 DNA sequence: TGTGCCAGCGGGCAGGGGGCCGGTGTAAATTCACCCCTCCACTTT. It translates to CASGQGAGVNSPLHF.

This clonotype was found many times. This chain joins TRBV7-3 and TRBJ2-2; no clear D. Germline V gives CDR1 SGHTA, CDR2 FQGTGA. The CDR3 sequence is 15 residues long. The V end was cut by 5 bases, the J end by 5 bases, with 15 bases between. This CDR3 is CASSTSGYATGELFF. CDR3 nucleotides: TGTGCCAGCAGCACCAGTGGCTACGCGACCGGGGAGCTGTTTTTT.

The count of this clonotype is one. At one of its ends the junction is not consistent with the germline gene, which may arise from a read error. The rearrangement joins TRBV5-1 to TRBJ2-5; TRBD2 agrees at 7 bases. The CDR3 sequence is 16 residues long. From germline, CDR1 is SGHRS and CDR2 YFSETQ. The CDR3 region is CVSSIGPSGIEETQYF. The DNA for the CDR3 is TGCGTCAGCAGCATCGGACCGAGCGGGATTGAAGAGACCCAGTACTTC.

The genes are TRBV7-3 and TRBJ1-1; D ambiguous. The V end was cut by 4 bases, the J end by 3 bases, with 12 bases between. The germline gives CDR1 SGHTA, CDR2 FQGTGA. CDR3 length: 14 amino acids. The CDR3 nucleotides are TGTGCCAGCAGCTGGAGACACGGTGACACTGAAGCTTTCTTT. It specifies CASSWRHGDTEAFF.

The sample holds a few counts of this clonotype. The genes are TRBV6-5 and TRBJ1-2; perhaps TRBD1 as D (6 bases). Germline V gives CDR1 MNHEY, CDR2 SVGAGI. The CDR3 is 15 amino acids. V was clipped by 7 bases and J by 6 bases, with 21 bases between them. CDR3 sequence: CASTPWGGLYDGYTF. Written as DNA, the CDR3 is TGTGCCAGCACTCCCTGGGGGGGGCTTTATGATGGCTACACCTTC.

V is TRBV11-1 and J is TRBJ2-5; TRBD2 agrees at 11 bases. From germline, CDR1 is SGHAT and CDR2 FQDESV (reference sequence). The CDR3 is 16 residues long. V dropped 6 bases and J dropped 1; count of bases not matched to a gene: 7. The CDR3 here is CASRGKGLAVQETQYF. CDR3 bases: TGTGCCAGCAGGGGAAAGGGACTAGCGGTCCAAGAGACCCAGTACTTC.

This clonotype was detected ten times or more. The genes are TRBV20-1 and TRBJ2-5; weak D call: TRBD2 (6 bases). This CDR3 is built from 15 residues. V lost 3 bases to trimming and J lost 2 bases, with 16 bases between them. In germline, CDR1 is DFQATT, CDR2 SNEGSKA (reference sequence). This chain's CDR3 is CSARTHRDLQETQYF. The CDR3, as DNA: TGCAGTGCTAGGACTCACCGGGACTTACAAGAGACCCAGTACTTC.

This clonotype was counted at least ten times. The chain couples TRBV7-9 to TRBJ1-2; 7 bases match TRBD1. Germline trimming cut 5 bases from V and 6 bases from J; bases unmatched to any gene: 3. Germline CDR1 reads SEHNR; CDR2 reads FQNEAQ (reference sequence). The CDR3 contains 12 residues. For the CDR3, the DNA is TGTGCCAGCAGCGCCACAGGGGATGGCTACACCTTC. Translation gives CASSATGDGYTF.

The chain is built from TRBV7-2 and TRBJ2-5; D might be TRBD2 (6 bases). Trimming stripped 1 base from V and 3 bases from J, with 15 bases between. Germline lookup yields CDR1 SGHTA and CDR2 FQGNSA. There are 16 residues in the CDR3. As DNA, the CDR3 is TGTGCCAGCAGCTTAGGAGTAGCGCCGGGGGAAGAGACCCAGTACTTC. Amino acids: CASSLGVAPGEETQYF. The whole variable domain, remainder taken from reference TRBV7-2 and TRBJ2-5, is GAGVSQSPSNKVTEKGKDVELRCDPISGHTALYWYRQSLGQGLEFLIYFQGNSAPDKSGLPSDRFSAERTGGSVSTLTIQRTQQEDSAVYLCASSLGVAPGEETQYFGPGTRLLVL.

The J gene is TRBJ1-3, the V gene TRBV2, with TRBD1 matching 7 bases. Germline-derived CDR1 and CDR2 are SNHLY and FYNNEI. The J segment lost 4 bases and the V segment lost 6 bases, leaving 12 bases of the junction unmatched. The CDR3 has 16 amino acids. CDR3: CASSQAPTGNGNTIYF. DNA of the CDR3: TGTGCCAGCAGCCAAGCCCCGACAGGGAACGGAAACACCATATATTTT.

In this sample, this clonotype turned up a few times. The chain employs TRBV6-5 and TRBJ2-7; 10 nucleotides agree with TRBD1. This CDR3 region has 16 residues. CDR1 MNHEY and CDR2 SVGAGI come from the germline V gene. Trimming took 2 bases from V and 7 from J; bases not matched to a gene: 11. The CDR3 region is CASSYQPFRTGGEQYF. The CDR3 bases are TGTGCCAGCAGTTACCAACCATTCAGGACAGGGGGGGAGCAGTACTTC.

The chain couples TRBV29-1 to TRBJ1-2; D is unresolved. The CDR3 length is 15 residues. Germline-derived CDR1 and CDR2 are SQVTM and ANQGSEA. V was shortened by 3 bases and J by 6 bases, with 20 bases between the two germline ends. The CDR3 coding sequence is TGCAGCGTTGATTTCGGCAGTCTCGGACGGGATGGCTACACCTTC. Amino acid sequence: CSVDFGSLGRDGYTF.

There are many counts of this clonotype. The gene calls are TRBV24-1 and TRBJ1-2; D call uncertain. The CDR3 runs 14 residues. In germline, CDR1 is KGHDR, CDR2 SFDVKD. V was shortened by 3 bases and J by 8 bases, with 15 bases between the two germline ends. In nucleotides, the CDR3 is TGTGCCACCAGTGATACCGGGATGGGTAAAGGCTACACCTTC. This encodes CATSDTGMGKGYTF.

This clonotype has ten or more counts. This chain joins TRBV29-1 and TRBJ1-1; possible D gene TRBD1, 5 bases. The CDR3 is made up of 14 amino acids. Trimming took 4 bases from V and 0 from J, leaving 12 bases between them. Germline V lookup: CDR1 SQVTM, CDR2 ANQGSEA. This CDR3 reads CSVVTRGMNTEAFF. The DNA of the CDR3 is TGCAGCGTTGTGACCCGGGGGATGAACACTGAAGCTTTCTTT.

V and J are TRBV6-5 and TRBJ2-7, with a tentative D call TRBD1 (6 bases). V dropped 10 bases and J dropped 5 bases, with 15 bases sitting between them. Germline assignment: CDR1 MNHEY and CDR2 SVGAGI. This CDR3 spans 12 amino acids. The CDR3 nucleotides are TGTGCCACTGGACAGCACGTAGACGAGCAGTACTTC. This encodes CATGQHVDEQYF.

This clonotype has at least ten counts. The V gene is TRBV25-1, the J gene TRBJ2-5; 13 bases line up with TRBD2. Germline V CDR1 and CDR2: MGHDK, SYGVNS. CDR3 length: 16 residues. V was pared by 4 bases and J by 5 bases, with 7 bases of the junction left unmatched. DNA of the CDR3: TGTGCCAGCAGTGGATGGACTAGCGGGAGTGGGGAGACCCAGTACTTC. This codes for CASSGWTSGSGETQYF.

This clonotype was recorded many times. This chain uses TRBV29-1 with TRBJ2-7; the match to TRBD1 covers 9 bases. Germline CDR1 SQVTM, CDR2 ANQGSEA. V shed 7 bases, J shed 6 bases, and the junction held 4 bases outside the gene matches. The CDR3 spans 11 residues. DNA for the CDR3: TGCAGCGCCGGACAGGGGACCGAGCAGTACTTC. Translating gives CSAGQGTEQYF.

The chain uses TRBV5-4 and TRBJ1-4; D ambiguous. Germline V CDR1 and CDR2: SGHNT, YYREEE (reference sequence). This CDR3 region has 15 residues. Trimming shortened V by 5 bases and J by 2 bases, and 13 bases separated the two germline ends. DNA of the CDR3: TGTGCCAGCAGGCCGCGGGCACACACTAATGAAAAACTGTTTTTT. Amino acid sequence: CASRPRAHTNEKLFF. The full variable domain, completed using reference TRBV5-4 and TRBJ1-4, is ETGVTQSPTHLIKTRGQQVTLRCSSQSGHNTVSWYQQALGQGPQFIFQYYREEENGRGNFPPRFSGLQFPNYSSELNVNALELDDSALYLCASRPRAHTNEKLFFGSGTQLSVL.

This clonotype turned up a few times. The rearrangement links TRBV12-3 or TRBV12-4 to TRBJ1-2; D uncertain. The CDR3 totals 14 residues. Trimming left V 3 bases short and J 4 bases short, with 12 bases between. The CDR3 loop is CASSFTEGPYGYTF. In DNA form, the CDR3 reads TGTGCCAGCAGTTTTACCGAGGGCCCCTATGGCTACACCTTC.